This paragraph covers one T cell receptor beta chain sequence. CDR3 length: 10 residues. Germline V gene sequence: CDR1 SNHLY, CDR2 FYNNEI. V lost 11 bases, J lost 4 bases, and 9 bases lay in between. Generated by immunoSEQ multiplex PCR, the TCRdb table keeps only in-frame clones and is missing some. The sample lists over 250,000 clones; approximately 88% were seen once. The record originates from a study of blood T cell repertoires in COVID-19. This sequence joins TRBV2 and TRBJ2-7; D unclear. Sample: peripheral blood. The TCR sequence derives from a man aged 45-60 years with acute or convalescent COVID-19. The CDR3 loop reads CASASYEQYF. The CDR3 bases are TGTGCCTCCGCTAGTTACGAGCAGTACTTC.